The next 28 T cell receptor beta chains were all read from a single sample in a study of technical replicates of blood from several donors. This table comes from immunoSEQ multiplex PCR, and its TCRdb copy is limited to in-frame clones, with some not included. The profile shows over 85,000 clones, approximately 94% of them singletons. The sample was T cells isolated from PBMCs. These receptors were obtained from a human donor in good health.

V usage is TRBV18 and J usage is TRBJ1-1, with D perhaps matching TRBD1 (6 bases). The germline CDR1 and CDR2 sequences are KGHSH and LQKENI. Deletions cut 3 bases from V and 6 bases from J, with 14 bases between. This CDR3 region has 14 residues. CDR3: CASSPGQTGPEAFF. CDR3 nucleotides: TGTGCCAGCTCACCCGGACAGACGGGGCCTGAAGCTTTCTTT.

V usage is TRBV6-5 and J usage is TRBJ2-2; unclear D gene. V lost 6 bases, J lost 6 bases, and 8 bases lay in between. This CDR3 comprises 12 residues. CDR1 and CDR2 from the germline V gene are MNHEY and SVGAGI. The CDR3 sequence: CASSPPAGELFF. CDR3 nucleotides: TGTGCCAGCAGCCCTCCGGCCGGGGAGCTGTTTTTT.

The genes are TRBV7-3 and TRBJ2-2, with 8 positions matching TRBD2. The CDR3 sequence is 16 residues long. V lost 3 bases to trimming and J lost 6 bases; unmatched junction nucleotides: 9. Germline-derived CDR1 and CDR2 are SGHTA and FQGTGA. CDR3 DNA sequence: TGTGCCAGCAGCTTTTTACGGGAGGGTCGCGCCGGGGAGCTGTTTTTT. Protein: CASSFLREGRAGELFF.

The CDR3 DNA follows: TGTGCCAGCAGCCCCCGGGGGGTGGGGGGGCGATGGTATGGCTACACCTTC. Its protein is CASSPRGVGGRWYGYTF. The chain employs TRBV7-2 and TRBJ1-2, with a possible D match to TRBD1 (6 bases). Between the trimmed V and J ends, which lost 5 bases and 5 bases, there was a span of 24 bases. The CDR3 contains 17 residues. Germline V gene lookup returns CDR1 SGHTA and CDR2 FQGNSA.

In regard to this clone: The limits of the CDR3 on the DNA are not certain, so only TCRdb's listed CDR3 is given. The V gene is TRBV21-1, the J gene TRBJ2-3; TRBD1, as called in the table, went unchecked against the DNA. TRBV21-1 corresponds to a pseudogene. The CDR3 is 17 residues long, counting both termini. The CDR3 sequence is CASSIPRVGRGTDTQYF.

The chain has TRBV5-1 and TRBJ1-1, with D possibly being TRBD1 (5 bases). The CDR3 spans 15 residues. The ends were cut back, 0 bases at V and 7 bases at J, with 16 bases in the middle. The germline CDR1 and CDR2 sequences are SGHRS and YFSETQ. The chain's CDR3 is CASSLARARVDEAFF. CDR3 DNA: TGCGCCAGCAGCTTGGCCAGGGCCAGGGTGGATGAAGCTTTCTTT.

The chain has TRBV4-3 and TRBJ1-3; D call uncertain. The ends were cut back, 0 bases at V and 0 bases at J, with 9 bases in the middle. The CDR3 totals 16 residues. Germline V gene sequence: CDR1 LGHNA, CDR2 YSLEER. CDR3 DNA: TGCGCCAGCAGCCAAGATTTAGCATTCTCTGGAAACACCATATATTTT. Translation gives CASSQDLAFSGNTIYF.

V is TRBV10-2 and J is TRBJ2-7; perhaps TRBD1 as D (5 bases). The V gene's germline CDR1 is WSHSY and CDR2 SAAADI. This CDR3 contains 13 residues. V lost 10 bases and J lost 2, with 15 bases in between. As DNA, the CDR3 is TGCGCCACCCAGCTGCTAGGGGCCTACGAGCAGTACTTC. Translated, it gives CATQLLGAYEQYF.

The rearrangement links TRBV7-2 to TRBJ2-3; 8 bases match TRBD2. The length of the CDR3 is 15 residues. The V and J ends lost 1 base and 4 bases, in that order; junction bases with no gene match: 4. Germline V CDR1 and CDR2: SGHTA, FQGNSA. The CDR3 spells CASSLVSGSADTQYF. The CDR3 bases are TGTGCCAGCAGCTTAGTGAGCGGGAGTGCAGATACGCAGTATTTT.

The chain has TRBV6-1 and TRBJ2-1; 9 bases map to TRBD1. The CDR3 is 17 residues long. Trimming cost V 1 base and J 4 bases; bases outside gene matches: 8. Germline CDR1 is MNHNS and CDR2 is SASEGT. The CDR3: CASSEGTGDPSYNEQFF. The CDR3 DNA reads TGTGCCAGCAGTGAAGGGACAGGGGATCCCTCGTACAATGAGCAGTTCTTC.

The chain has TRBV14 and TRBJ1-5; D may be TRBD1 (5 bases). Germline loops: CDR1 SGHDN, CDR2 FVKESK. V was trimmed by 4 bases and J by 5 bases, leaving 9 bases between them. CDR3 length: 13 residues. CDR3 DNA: TGTGCCAGCAGCCTGGGGCCGGATCAGCCCCAGCATTTT. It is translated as CASSLGPDQPQHF.

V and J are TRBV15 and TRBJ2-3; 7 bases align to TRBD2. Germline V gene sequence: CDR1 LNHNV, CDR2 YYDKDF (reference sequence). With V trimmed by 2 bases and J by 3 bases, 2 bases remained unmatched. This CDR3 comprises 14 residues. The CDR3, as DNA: TGTGCCACCAGCAGACCCGGGAGGACAGATACGCAGTATTTT. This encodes CATSRPGRTDTQYF.

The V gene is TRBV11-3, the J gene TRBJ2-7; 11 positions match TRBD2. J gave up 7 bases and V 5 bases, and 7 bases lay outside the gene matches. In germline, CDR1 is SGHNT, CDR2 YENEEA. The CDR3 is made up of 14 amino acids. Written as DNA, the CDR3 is TGTGCCAGCAGCCAACTAGCGGGAGTAGGGGAGCAGTACTTC. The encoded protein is CASSQLAGVGEQYF.

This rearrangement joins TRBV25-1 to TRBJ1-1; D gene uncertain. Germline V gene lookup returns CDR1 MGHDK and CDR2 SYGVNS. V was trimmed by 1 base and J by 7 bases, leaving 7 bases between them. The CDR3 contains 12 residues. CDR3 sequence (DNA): TGTGCCAGCAGTGAATTGGGCAGTGAAGCTTTCTTT. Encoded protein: CASSELGSEAFF.

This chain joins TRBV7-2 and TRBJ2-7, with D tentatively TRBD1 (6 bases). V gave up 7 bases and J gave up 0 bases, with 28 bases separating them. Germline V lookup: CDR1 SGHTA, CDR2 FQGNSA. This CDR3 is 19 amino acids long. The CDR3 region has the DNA TGTGCCAGCAACTCCTGGGATTACCGGGACAACCACCCCTCCTACGAGCAGTACTTC. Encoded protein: CASNSWDYRDNHPSYEQYF.

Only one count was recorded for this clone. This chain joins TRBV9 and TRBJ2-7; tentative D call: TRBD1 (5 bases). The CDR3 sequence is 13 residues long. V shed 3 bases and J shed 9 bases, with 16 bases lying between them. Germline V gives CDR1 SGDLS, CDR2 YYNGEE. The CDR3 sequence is CASSETGSVAQYF. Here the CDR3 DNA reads TGTGCCAGCAGCGAAACAGGTTCCGTAGCGCAGTACTTC.

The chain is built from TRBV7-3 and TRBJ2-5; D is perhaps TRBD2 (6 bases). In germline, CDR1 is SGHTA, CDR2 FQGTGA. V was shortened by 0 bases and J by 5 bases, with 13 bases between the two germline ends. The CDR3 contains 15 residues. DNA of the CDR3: TGTGCCAGCAGCTTAACCGGACTACTCTTCGAGACCCAGTACTTC. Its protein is CASSLTGLLFETQYF.

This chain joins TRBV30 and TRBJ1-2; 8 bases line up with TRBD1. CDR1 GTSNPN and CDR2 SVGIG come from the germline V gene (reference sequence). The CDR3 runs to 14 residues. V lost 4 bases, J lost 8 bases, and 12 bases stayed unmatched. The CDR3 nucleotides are TGTGCCTGGAACCATCAGACAGGGGTGGGAGGCTACACCTTC. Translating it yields CAWNHQTGVGGYTF.

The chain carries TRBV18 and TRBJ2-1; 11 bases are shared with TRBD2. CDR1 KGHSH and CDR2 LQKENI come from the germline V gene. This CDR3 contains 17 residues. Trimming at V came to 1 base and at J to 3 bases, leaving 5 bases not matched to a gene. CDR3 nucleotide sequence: TGTGCCAGCTCACCACTAGCGGGAGGGCCTAACTACAATGAGCAGTTCTTC. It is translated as CASSPLAGGPNYNEQFF.

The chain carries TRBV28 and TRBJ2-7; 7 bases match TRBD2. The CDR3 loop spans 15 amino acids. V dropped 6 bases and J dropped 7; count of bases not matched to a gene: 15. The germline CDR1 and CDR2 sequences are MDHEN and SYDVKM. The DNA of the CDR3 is TGTGCCAGCAGCCCCCCTGGCGGGAGAACGTGGGAGCAGTACTTC. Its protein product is CASSPPGGRTWEQYF.

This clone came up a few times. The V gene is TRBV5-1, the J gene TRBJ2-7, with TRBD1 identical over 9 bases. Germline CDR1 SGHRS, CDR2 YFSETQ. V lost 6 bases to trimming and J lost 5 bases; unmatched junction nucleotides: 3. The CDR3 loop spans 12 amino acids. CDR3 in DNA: TGCGCCAGCATGAGACAGGGGGACGAGCAGTACTTC. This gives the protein CASMRQGDEQYF.

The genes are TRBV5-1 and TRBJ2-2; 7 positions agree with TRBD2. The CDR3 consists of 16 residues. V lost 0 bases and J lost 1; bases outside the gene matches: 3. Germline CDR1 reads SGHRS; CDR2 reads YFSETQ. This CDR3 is CASSLVPGGNTGELFF. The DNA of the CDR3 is TGCGCCAGCAGCTTGGTACCGGGAGGGAACACCGGGGAGCTGTTTTTT. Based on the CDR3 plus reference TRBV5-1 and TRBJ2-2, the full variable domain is KAGVTQTPRYLIKTRGQQVTLSCSPISGHRSVSWYQQTPGQGLQFLFEYFSETQRNKGNFPGRFSGRQFSNSRSEMNVSTLELGDSALYLCASSLVPGGNTGELFFGEGSRLTVL.

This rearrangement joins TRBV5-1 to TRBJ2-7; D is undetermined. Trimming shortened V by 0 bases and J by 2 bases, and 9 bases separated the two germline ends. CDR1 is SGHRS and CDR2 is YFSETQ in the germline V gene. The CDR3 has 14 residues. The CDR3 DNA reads TGCGCCAGCAGCTTGGGTCCGGGTACCTACGAGCAGTACTTC. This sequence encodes CASSLGPGTYEQYF.

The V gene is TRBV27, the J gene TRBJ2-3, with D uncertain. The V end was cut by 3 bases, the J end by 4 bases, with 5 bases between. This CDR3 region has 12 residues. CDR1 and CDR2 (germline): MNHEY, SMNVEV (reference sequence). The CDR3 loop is CASSLSADTQYF. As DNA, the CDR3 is TGTGCCAGCAGTTTGTCAGCAGATACGCAGTATTTT.

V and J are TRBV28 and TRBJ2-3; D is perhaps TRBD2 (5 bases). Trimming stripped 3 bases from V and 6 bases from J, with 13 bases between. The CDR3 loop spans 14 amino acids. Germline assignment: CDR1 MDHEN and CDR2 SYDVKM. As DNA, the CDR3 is TGTGCCAGCAGTTTTACTAGGACCGTGGATACGCAGTATTTT. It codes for CASSFTRTVDTQYF.

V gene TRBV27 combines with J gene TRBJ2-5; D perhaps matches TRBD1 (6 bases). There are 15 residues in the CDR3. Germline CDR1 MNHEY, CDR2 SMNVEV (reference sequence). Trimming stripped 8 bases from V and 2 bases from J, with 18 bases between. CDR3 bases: TGTGCCAGCGAATATAACACGGACAGACAAGAGACCCAGTACTTC. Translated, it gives CASEYNTDRQETQYF.

The CDR3 nucleotides read TGTGCCAGTAGTCGGACAGCTTCCTACGAGCAGTACTTC. Its protein product is CASSRTASYEQYF. The gene calls are TRBV19 and TRBJ2-7, with D possibly being TRBD1 (6 bases). V shed 5 bases and J shed 1 base, with 9 bases lying between them. Germline-derived CDR1 and CDR2 are LNHDA and SQIVND (reference sequence). CDR3 length equals 13 residues.

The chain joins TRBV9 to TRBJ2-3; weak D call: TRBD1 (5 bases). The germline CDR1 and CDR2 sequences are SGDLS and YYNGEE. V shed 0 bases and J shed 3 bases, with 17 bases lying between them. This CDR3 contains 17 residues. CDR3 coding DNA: TGTGCCAGCAGCGTAGATTGGAAGGGGTCTGGTACAGATACGCAGTATTTT. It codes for CASSVDWKGSGTDTQYF.